Listed below are T cell receptor beta chains from one sample, sequenced in a study of blood T cell repertoires in COVID-19. Sequencing was performed with immunoSEQ multiplex PCR; in TCRdb, only in-frame clones are kept and a portion is missing. The repertoire holds about 140,000 clones, approximately 88% seen once, with 1.8% in the top ten. The sample was peripheral blood. The receptor source for this set is a man in his 70s with acute or convalescent COVID-19. Both conserved end residues are part of each CDR3. A D gene is named only where the DNA matches it firmly. Some rows mark clone size as missing; the rest say once, few, many or name a class of expanded clone.

v_call	clone_size	cdr3_length	j_call	d_call	cdr3_nt	cdr3_aa
TRBV11-2	-	15	TRBJ2-7	TRBD1	TGTGCCAGCAGCCAGACCGGGACAGGAGTCTACGAGCAGTACTTC	CASSQTGTGVYEQYF
TRBV6-6	-	14	TRBJ1-4	-	TGTGCCAGCAGGCAGGCAGGAACTAATGAAAAACTGTTTTTT	CASRQAGTNEKLFF
TRBV27	-	15	TRBJ2-4	TRBD1	TGTGCCAGCAGTTTATTGGGGACAGGGAAAAACATTCAGTACTTC	CASSLLGTGKNIQYF
TRBV27	-	19	TRBJ2-5	TRBD2	TGTGCCAGCAGTTTTTATACTCCGGGACTAGCGGCCTTGGGTTGGGCCCAGTACTTC	CASSFYTPGLAALGWAQYF
TRBV7-8	-	15	TRBJ2-3	TRBD2	TGTGCCAGCAGCCAGGGCGGGGGGCTCCCCGATACGCAGTATTTT	CASSQGGGLPDTQYF
TRBV10-3	-	16	TRBJ2-3	TRBD2	TGTGCCATCAGTGGCCGACTAGCGGGAGTAAGGGATACGCAGTATTTT	CAISGRLAGVRDTQYF
TRBV7-9	-	14	TRBJ2-5	-	TGTGCCAGCACCCCCCTACAGGCGCAAGAGACCCAGTACTTC	CASTPLQAQETQYF
TRBV5-1	-	18	TRBJ2-2	TRBD2	TGCGCCAGCAGCTTAGGACTAGCGGGAGGCCGGGGCACCGGGGAGCTGTTTTTT	CASSLGLAGGRGTGELFF
TRBV18	-	16	TRBJ1-6	-	TGTGCCAGCTCGCACTTTTTTCAGGGAAGTGGATCACCCCTCCACTTT	CASSHFFQGSGSPLHF
TRBV6-1	-	13	TRBJ1-2	-	TGTGCCAGCAGTGACAGGGGTAGGAGTGGCTACACCTTC	CASSDRGRSGYTF
TRBV18	few	16	TRBJ1-4	TRBD1	TGTGCCAGCTCACAAAGCAACGGACAGGCGGCTGAAAAACTGTTTTTT	CASSQSNGQAAEKLFF
TRBV6-5	few	16	TRBJ1-6	TRBD1	TGTGCCAGCAGTTACTTGCGGGGACAGACCATACGGCCCCTCCACTTT	CASSYLRGQTIRPLHF
TRBV6-5	once	13	TRBJ2-1	-	TGTGCCAGCAGTTACATTGGGCGGGGTGAGCAGTTCTTC	CASSYIGRGEQFF
TRBV28	-	14	TRBJ1-5	TRBD1	TGTGCCAGCAGTTTGACAGGGGGTAGACAGCCCCAGCATTTT	CASSLTGGRQPQHF
TRBV5-5	-	17	TRBJ2-2	TRBD1	TGTGCCAGCAGCTTGGCCTTCGTAGGGGGCGCTGGCGGGGAGCTGTTTTTT	CASSLAFVGGAGGELFF
TRBV6-4	-	15	TRBJ1-4	-	TGTGCCACCCATTCGCTTTCGCGGGCTAATGAAAAACTGTTTTTT	CATHSLSRANEKLFF
TRBV24-1	-	16	TRBJ2-7	-	TGTGCCACCAGTGACCCCAGACAGATTCAAACCTACGAGCAGTACTTC	CATSDPRQIQTYEQYF
TRBV5-1	-	16	TRBJ1-2	-	TGCGCCAGCAGCCTCACGGGAGGGCCCGCTAACTATGGCTACACCTTC	CASSLTGGPANYGYTF
TRBV7-2	-	15	TRBJ2-1	TRBD1	TGTGCCAGCAGCTGGGCAGGGGGCGCCCCCCATGAGCAGTTCTTC	CASSWAGGAPHEQFF
TRBV11-3	once	16	TRBJ2-1	-	TGTGCCAGCAGCTTAGGGGGGACACCACTCTACAATGAGCAGTTCTTC	CASSLGGTPLYNEQFF
TRBV5-5	-	15	TRBJ1-1	TRBD1	TGTGCCAGCAGCTTTCAAGGGGGCACCGCTGCTGAAGCTTTCTTT	CASSFQGGTAAEAFF
TRBV10-3	-	11	TRBJ2-7	-	TGTGCCATCAGTGATCTCTACGAGCAGTACTTC	CAISDLYEQYF
TRBV7-9	-	14	TRBJ2-1	-	TGTGCCAGCAGCCCTAGGATCGAGGTTCAGGAGCAGTTCTTC	CASSPRIEVQEQFF
TRBV29-1	few	13	TRBJ2-1	TRBD1	TGCAGCGCTGACAGGGGTGGAAACAATGAGCAGTTCTTC	CSADRGGNNEQFF
TRBV2	-	14	TRBJ2-5	-	TGTGCCAGCAGTGAAGGCCAGACTCAAGAGACCCAGTACTTC	CASSEGQTQETQYF
TRBV6-6	-	14	TRBJ1-4	-	TGTGCCAGCGGTGACAGTCCAACTAATGAAAAACTGTTTTTT	CASGDSPTNEKLFF
TRBV2	-	11	TRBJ2-1	-	TGTGCCAGCAGTAACTTGAATGAGCAGTTCTTC	CASSNLNEQFF
TRBV29-1	-	16	TRBJ1-2	TRBD1	TGCAGCGTTGAAGATCCGGACAGGGGCCAGGTCGACGGCTACACCTTC	CSVEDPDRGQVDGYTF
TRBV5-1	-	15	TRBJ2-7	-	TGCGCCAGCAGCACCGCTGGCGGGACCGCCTACGAGCAGTACTTC	CASSTAGGTAYEQYF